Listed below are T cell receptor beta chains from one sample, sequenced in a study of radiotherapy plus CTLA-4 blockade in lung cancer. This table comes from immunoSEQ multiplex PCR, and its TCRdb copy is limited to in-frame clones, with some not included. The sample holds under 90,000 clones; 60% to 80% are singletons and the top ten take more than 13%. The starting material was peripheral blood, obtained from a patient treated with radiotherapy plus ipilimumab. The receptor source for this set is a human donor with non-small cell lung cancer that progressed on radiotherapy plus ipilimumab. CDR3s include the opening cysteine and the closing phenylalanine or tryptophan. Each record gives: V gene, J gene, D gene, CDR3 protein. D genes are given only for firm matches.

TRBV2,TRBJ2-2,NA,CASSERWTGELFF
TRBV7-3,TRBJ2-2,TRBD1,CASSPRQGAGELFF
TRBV28,TRBJ1-1,NA,CASKLVVDTEAFF
TRBV2,TRBJ1-1,NA,CASSEEGETEAFF
TRBV19,TRBJ2-7,NA,CASSLRDRHYEQYF
TRBV5-4,TRBJ2-7,NA,CASSFAGSPSYEQYF
TRBV5-1,TRBJ2-1,TRBD2,CASSSLAGSSYNEQFF
TRBV18,TRBJ1-1,NA,CASAGGDTEAFF
TRBV7-6,TRBJ1-1,TRBD1,CASSLVGGEEAFF
TRBV10-3,TRBJ1-5,NA,CAISDSGLLYQPQHF
TRBV21-1,TRBJ1-1,NA,CASSARDRGRTEAFF